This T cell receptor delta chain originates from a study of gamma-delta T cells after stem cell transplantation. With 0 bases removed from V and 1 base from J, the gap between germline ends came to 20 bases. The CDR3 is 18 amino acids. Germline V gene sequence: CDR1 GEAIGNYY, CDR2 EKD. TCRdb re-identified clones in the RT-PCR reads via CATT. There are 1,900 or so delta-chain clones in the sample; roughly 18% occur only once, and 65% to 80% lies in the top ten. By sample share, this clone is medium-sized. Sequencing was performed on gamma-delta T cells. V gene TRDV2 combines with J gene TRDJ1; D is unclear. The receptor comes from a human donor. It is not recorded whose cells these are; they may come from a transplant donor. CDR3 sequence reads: CACDTVRAREVLTDKLIF. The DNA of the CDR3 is TGTGCCTGTGACACCGTTCGGGCGAGGGAAGTCCTCACCGATAAACTCATCTTT.